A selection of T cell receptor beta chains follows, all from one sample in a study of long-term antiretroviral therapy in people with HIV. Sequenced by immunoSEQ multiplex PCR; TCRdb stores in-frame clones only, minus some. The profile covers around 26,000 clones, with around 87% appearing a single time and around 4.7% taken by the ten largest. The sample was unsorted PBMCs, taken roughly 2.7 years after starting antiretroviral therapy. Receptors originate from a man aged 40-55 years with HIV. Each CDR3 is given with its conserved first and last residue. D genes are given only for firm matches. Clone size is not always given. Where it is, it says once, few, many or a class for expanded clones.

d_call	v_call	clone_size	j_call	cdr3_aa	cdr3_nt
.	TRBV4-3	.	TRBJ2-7	CASSQDRVGEQYF	TGCGCCAGCAGCCAAGATCGTGTGGGCGAGCAGTACTTC
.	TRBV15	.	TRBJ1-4	CATSRGLPVATNEKLFF	TGTGCCACCAGCAGGGGACTCCCGGTTGCAACTAATGAAAAACTGTTTTTT
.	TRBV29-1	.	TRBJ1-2	CSVEIGKGHGYTF	TGCAGCGTTGAAATAGGGAAGGGCCATGGCTACACCTTC
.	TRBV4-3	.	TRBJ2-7	CASSQDVSGTASSYEQYF	TGCGCCAGCAGCCAAGATGTGAGCGGGACAGCTAGCTCCTACGAGCAGTACTTC
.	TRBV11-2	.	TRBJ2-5	CASSTHQETQYF	TGTGCCAGCAGCACTCATCAAGAGACCCAGTACTTC
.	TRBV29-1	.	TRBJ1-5	CRPCPGTQPQHF	TGCAGGCCCTGCCCAGGGACTCAGCCCCAGCATTTT
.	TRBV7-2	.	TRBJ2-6	CASSGRSGGANVLTF	TGTGCCAGCAGCGGGCGGAGTGGTGGGGCCAACGTCCTGACTTTC
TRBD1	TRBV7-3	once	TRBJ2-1	CASSLSPPDRDYNEQFF	TGTGCCAGCAGCTTATCCCCCCCCGACAGGGACTACAATGAGCAGTTCTTC
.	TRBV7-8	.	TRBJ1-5	CASSPGTGSNQPQHF	TGTGCCAGCAGCCCGGGCACAGGGAGCAATCAGCCCCAGCATTTT
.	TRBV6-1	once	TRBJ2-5	CASSEVDTSQETQYF	TGTGCCAGCAGTGAAGTCGATACGTCCCAAGAGACCCAGTACTTC
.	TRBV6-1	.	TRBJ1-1	CASGFRDTNTEAFF	TGTGCCAGCGGGTTCCGGGACACCAACACTGAAGCTTTCTTT
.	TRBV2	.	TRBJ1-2	CASSQWGLRNYGYTF	TGTGCCAGCAGCCAGTGGGGGCTTCGAAACTATGGCTACACCTTC
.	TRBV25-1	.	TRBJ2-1	CASSAPYNEQFF	TGTGCCAGCAGTGCCCCCTACAATGAGCAGTTCTTC
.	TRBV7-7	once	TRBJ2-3	CASSWGERADTQYF	TGTGCTAGCAGCTGGGGGGAGAGGGCAGATACGCAGTATTTT
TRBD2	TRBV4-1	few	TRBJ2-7	CASSQENIAGGPYEQYF	TGCGCCAGCAGCCAAGAGAACATAGCGGGGGGCCCCTACGAGCAGTACTTC
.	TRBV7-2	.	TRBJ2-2	CASSLQGTSTGELFF	TGTGCCAGCAGCTTACAGGGGACTTCCACCGGGGAGCTGTTTTTT
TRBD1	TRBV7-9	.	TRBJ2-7	CASSSAFFGQGEGEQYF	TGTGCCAGCAGCTCGGCATTCTTCGGACAGGGGGAAGGCGAGCAGTACTTC
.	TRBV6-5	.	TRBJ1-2	CASRLGRATGYTF	TGTGCCAGCAGGCTAGGAAGGGCTACTGGCTACACCTTC
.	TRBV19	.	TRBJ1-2	CASEDTLREGYTF	TGTGCCAGCGAGGACACCCTCCGTGAGGGCTACACCTTC
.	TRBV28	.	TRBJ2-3	CASSGRDGTDTQYF	TGTGCCAGCAGTGGCCGGGACGGTACAGATACGCAGTATTTT